The present T cell receptor (beta chain) was sequenced within a study of T cell responses to AZD1222 COVID-19 vaccine (dated by TCRdb to 2020 to 2022). Regarding the complete study: TCR sequencing was performed for some 250 trial participants, of whom some 200 were given two doses of AZD1222 and about 25 were given two doses of MenACWY control vaccine. Enrollment into the trials was organized by age into subgroups of 18-55, 56-69 and 70-plus years, and those subgroups contained approximately 150, 30 and 60 TCR-sequenced participants, respectively.

The V end loses 5 bases and the J end loses 2 bases, and a stretch of 10 bases separates them. The CDR3 numbers 14 residues from cysteine through phenylalanine. Of all the DNA, just the CDR3 is kept, 42 bases in frame from base 1. Looking up the germline V gene yields CDR1 SGHRS and CDR2 YFSETQ. In the case of this clone: Its recognized antigen is unknown. Per-base qualities were not stored, and no clone one base away is much larger.

The CDR3 regions of human TCRbeta chains were analyzed by immunosequencing. As for how the authors treated the data: TCRs in the repertoires were matched against a reference library of SARS-CoV-2-specific TCRs that had been generated with the MIRA antigen-specificity platform. Breadth meant the fraction of unique TCRs that were SARS-CoV-2-associated, whereas depth meant the fraction of total T cells that were SARS-CoV-2-associated. Each spike-specific TCR was assigned to its reactive spike region and to a CD4 or CD8 class using the MIRA data. Log10-transformed breadth and depth values were compared by one-way ANOVA with Sidak's multiple comparisons tests. TCRdb took this table from immuneACCESS and kept in-frame rearrangements with V and J called. Such tables lack part of the clones; where checked against another copy, unresolved V genes explain under half of the gap, and the rest is unexplained. For V, J and clone size, that table is used; D and trimming come from the DNA. Present in this sample are around 53,000 clones, 65% to 90% of which were seen just once. 6% to 7% of the sample comes from the top ten.

Findings and caveats that apply to the study as a whole: After two AZD1222 doses, spike-specific TCR breadth and depth were significantly higher than at day 0 and than in MenACWY recipients. Most participants were white British and females outnumbered males, and the authors suggested that clonal diversity may have been underestimated. Epitopes outside the regions mutated in the B.1.351 and B.1.1.7 variants were reportedly recognized by nearly half of the unique spike-specific TCRs. Only a handful of AZD1222 recipients were SARS-CoV-2 seropositive at baseline, limiting conclusions about previously exposed vaccinees. No day 14 peak-response samples were available, so repertoires were characterized only after the peak T cell response. In the small 56-69-year group, the increase in depth fell short of significance, most likely because of low power. The vaccine-associated CD4 TCRs covered the entire spike protein, and the dominant responses fell in regions 160-218 and 743-854.

Reading the label with the study, this specimen's time point is: about 28 days (+/-7) after the second vaccine dose. AZD1222 recipients given second doses at about 4 weeks or at about 12 weeks were pooled, since spike-specific TCR depth and breadth were not found to differ between the two schedules. The vaccinee samples were drawn from two UK trials, COV001 and COV002, one of which was a single-blind randomized controlled phase 2/3 trial testing AZD1222 (ChAdOx1 nCoV-19) in healthy adults. For TCRbeta chain sequencing, PBMC samples were collected from trial participants at day 0 and at day 28 after the second dose.

This TCR derives from an adult who received the AZD1222 COVID-19 vaccine. The sequence links TRBV5-1 to TRBJ2-2; the D gene is perhaps TRBD1 or TRBD2, as each covers 5 bases. Sequenced material: peripheral blood, taken 28 days after the second AZD1222 dose. At the DNA level, the sequence is TGCGCCAGCAGTTTCGGGACCAACACCGGGGAGCTGTTTTTT. This codes for CASSFGTNTGELFF.